Listed here are 11 T cell receptor beta chains from one sample, sequenced in a study of OX40 agonist ivuxolimab in advanced cancers. The protocol was immunoSEQ multiplex PCR, while the TCRdb copy is restricted to in-frame clones and leaves out a portion. The table lists around 110,000 clones, 80% to 95% of them singletons. Sequenced material: CD4+ or CD8+ T cells sorted from blood, taken in a trial of the OX40 agonist ivuxolimab. These receptors originate from an adult with an advanced solid tumor such as melanoma, head and neck, liver or kidney cancer.

V and J are TRBV5-1 and TRBJ1-1; no definite D call. Trimming left V 4 bases short and J 1 base short, with 8 bases between. This CDR3 region has 13 residues. Per the germline V gene, CDR1 is SGHRS and CDR2 is YFSETQ. The CDR3 loop reads CASSTPGNTEAFF. DNA for the CDR3: TGCGCCAGCAGCACCCCAGGGAACACTGAAGCTTTCTTT.

The chain recombines TRBV19 with TRBJ1-1; TRBD1 matches at 7 bases. In germline, CDR1 is LNHDA, CDR2 SQIVND (reference sequence). The CDR3 loop spans 12 amino acids. With 2 bases clipped from V and 11 bases from J, the junction kept 5 bases outside the gene matches. The CDR3 DNA is TGTGCCAGTAGTATAAGACAGGGTATGGCTTTCTTT. Its protein product is CASSIRQGMAFF. Filled out from reference TRBV19 and TRBJ1-1, the complete variable domain reads DGGITQSPKYLFRKEGQNVTLSCEQNLNHDAMYWYRQDPGQGLRLIYYSQIVNDFQKGDIAEGYSVSREKKESFPLTVTSAQKNPTAFYLCASSIRQGMAFFGQGTRLTVV.

J is TRBJ1-5 and V is TRBV5-6, with TRBD1 matching 9 bases. The germline gives CDR1 SGHDT, CDR2 YYEEEE. CDR3 length equals 15 residues. V lost 2 bases to trimming and J lost 4 bases; unmatched junction nucleotides: 4. Here the CDR3 reads CASSFGTGNNQPQHF. CDR3 nucleotide sequence: TGTGCCAGCAGCTTTGGGACAGGGAATAATCAGCCCCAGCATTTT. Full variable domain (remainder filled in from reference TRBV5-6 and TRBJ1-5): DAGVTQSPTHLIKTRGQQVTLRCSPKSGHDTVSWYQQALGQGPQFIFQYYEEEERQRGNFPDRFSGHQFPNYSSELNVNALLLGDSALYLCASSFGTGNNQPQHFGDGTRLSIL.

The gene calls are TRBV11-2 and TRBJ1-4; no clear D gene. Germline V gene data show CDR1 as SGHAT and CDR2 as FQNNGV. This CDR3 has 17 residues. V lost 3 bases to trimming and J lost 6 bases, with 20 bases between them. In nucleotides, the CDR3 is TGTGCCAGCAGCTTGCTTGGATCGGTAGGGCCGCATGAAAAACTGTTTTTT. This translates into CASSLLGSVGPHEKLFF.

The chain links TRBV11-2 to TRBJ1-1, with D perhaps TRBD1 (5 bases). CDR3 length: 13 amino acids. Germline V CDR1 and CDR2: SGHAT, FQNNGV. The V end lost 5 bases, the J end lost 7 bases, and 14 bases lay between the germline ends. In DNA form, the CDR3 reads TGTGCCAGCAGCCTTACAGCCGGGGGTGAAGCTTTCTTT. It encodes CASSLTAGGEAFF. Drawing the rest from reference TRBV11-2 and TRBJ1-1, the complete variable domain is EAGVAQSPRYKIIEKRQSVAFWCNPISGHATLYWYQQILGQGPKLLIQFQNNGVVDDSQLPKDRFSAERLKGVDSTLKIQPAKLEDSAVYLCASSLTAGGEAFFGQGTRLTVV.

The chain combines TRBV18 with TRBJ2-7; tentatively, D is TRBD1 or TRBD2 (5 bases each). Germline V lookup: CDR1 KGHSH, CDR2 LQKENI. This CDR3 is built from 13 residues. V was trimmed by 6 bases and J by 2 bases, leaving 11 bases between them. CDR3 protein: CASSWDGAYEQYF. The DNA of the CDR3 is TGTGCCAGCTCTTGGGACGGAGCCTACGAGCAGTACTTC. Based on the CDR3 plus reference TRBV18 and TRBJ2-7, the full variable domain is NAGVMQNPRHLVRRRGQEARLRCSPMKGHSHVYWYRQLPEEGLKFMVYLQKENIIDESGMPKERFSAEFPKEGPSILRIQQVVRGDSAAYFCASSWDGAYEQYFGPGTRLTVT.

V is TRBV18 and J is TRBJ2-3; either TRBD1 or TRBD2 may supply D (5 bases each). Deletions cut 8 bases from V and 6 bases from J, with 21 bases between. Germline-derived CDR1 and CDR2 are KGHSH and LQKENI. The length of the CDR3 is 15 residues. The CDR3, as DNA: TGTGCCAGCCCTACCGACGGGACGGCCAAGGATACGCAGTATTTT. It codes for CASPTDGTAKDTQYF.

The chain uses TRBV7-9 and TRBJ1-1; 7 nucleotides line up with TRBD1. The V gene end was trimmed by 1 base and the J gene end by 8 bases; junction bases not matched to a gene: 10. CDR1 is SEHNR and CDR2 is FQNEAQ in the germline V gene (reference sequence). CDR3 length: 15 amino acids. The CDR3 region has the DNA TGTGCCAGCAGCTTAGGAGGAGGGGGCATTCACGAAGCTTTCTTT. The encoded protein is CASSLGGGGIHEAFF.

V is TRBV19 and J is TRBJ2-2, with 11 nucleotides matching TRBD2. The germline CDR1 and CDR2 sequences are LNHDA and SQIVND (reference sequence). V was pared by 5 bases and J by 0 bases, with 5 bases of the junction left unmatched. The CDR3 runs to 17 residues. In DNA, the CDR3 is TGTGCCAGTAGTCCCCAACTAGCGGGGGCGAACACCGGGGAGCTGTTTTTT. This translates into CASSPQLAGANTGELFF.

This chain links TRBV6-6 with TRBJ2-2; the D is unclear. The CDR3 length is 12 residues. V was cut by 8 bases and J by 4 bases, with 8 bases left in between. From germline, CDR1 is MNHNY and CDR2 SVGAGI (reference sequence). The CDR3 loop reads CASQTATGELFF. In DNA, the CDR3 is TGTGCCAGCCAAACAGCCACCGGGGAGCTGTTTTTT.

The V and J genes are TRBV18 and TRBJ2-5, with no clear D. The CDR3 runs 14 residues. Between the trimmed V and J ends, which lost 6 bases and 4 bases, there was a span of 15 bases. CDR1 and CDR2 (germline): KGHSH, LQKENI. The CDR3 coding sequence is TGTGCCAGCTCTGTGGGCGCCAGAAGAGAGACCCAGTACTTC. It codes for CASSVGARRETQYF.